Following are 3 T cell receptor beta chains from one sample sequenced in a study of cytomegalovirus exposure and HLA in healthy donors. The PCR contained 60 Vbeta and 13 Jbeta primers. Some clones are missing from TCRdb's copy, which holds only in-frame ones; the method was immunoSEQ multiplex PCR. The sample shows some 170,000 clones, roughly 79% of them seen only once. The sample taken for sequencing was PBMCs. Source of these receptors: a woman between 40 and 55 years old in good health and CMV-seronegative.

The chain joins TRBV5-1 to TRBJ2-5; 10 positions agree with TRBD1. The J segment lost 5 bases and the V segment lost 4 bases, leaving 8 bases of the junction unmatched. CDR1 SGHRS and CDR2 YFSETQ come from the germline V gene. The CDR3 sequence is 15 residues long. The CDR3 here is CASSTGQGEGETQYF. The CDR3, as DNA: TGCGCCAGCAGCACCGGACAGGGGGAAGGGGAGACCCAGTACTTC.

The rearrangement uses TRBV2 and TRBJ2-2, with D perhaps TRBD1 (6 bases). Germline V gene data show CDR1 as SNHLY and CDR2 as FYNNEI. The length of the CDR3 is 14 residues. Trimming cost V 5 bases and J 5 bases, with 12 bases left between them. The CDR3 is CASSSGTFTGELFF. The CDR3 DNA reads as TGTGCCAGCAGTTCCGGGACATTTACCGGGGAGCTGTTTTTT.

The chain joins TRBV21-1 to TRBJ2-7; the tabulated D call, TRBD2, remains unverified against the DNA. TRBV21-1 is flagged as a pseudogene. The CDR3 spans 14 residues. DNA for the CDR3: TGTGCCAGCAGCAACCGTAGCGCCATATACGAGCAGTACTTC. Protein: CASSNRSAIYEQYF.